This T cell receptor (beta chain) was sequenced during a study of T cells in Graves' hyperthyroidism and ophthalmopathy. CDR3 length: 16 residues. V was cut by 2 bases and J by 6 bases, with 18 bases left in between. Germline CDR1 reads SGHTA; CDR2 reads FQGNSA. Diagnostic assessment was based on clinical symptoms, serum thyroxine and TRAb, thyroid ultrasound and orbital computed tomography. Many counts were recorded for this clonotype. Amplified regions were TCR beta CDR3 sequences from RNA transcripts. A set of HTBI primers served as the primers for a first-round RT-PCR of the TCR CDR3. TCRdb reprocessed the multiplex PCR reads with MiXCR, giving one entry per CDR3 protein. This sample has a few hundred thousand distinct CDR3 sequences; roughly a sixth occur once, and the top ten carry 2.5% to 4%.

V usage is TRBV7-2 and J usage is TRBJ2-3; D is perhaps TRBD1 (6 bases). This sequence was found in a woman between 40 and 50 years old with Graves' ophthalmopathy. The specimen was blood. The CDR3 sequence: CASSLRARGDADTQYF. For the CDR3, the DNA is TGTGCCAGCAGCTTAAGGGCCAGGGGAGACGCCGATACGCAGTATTTT.